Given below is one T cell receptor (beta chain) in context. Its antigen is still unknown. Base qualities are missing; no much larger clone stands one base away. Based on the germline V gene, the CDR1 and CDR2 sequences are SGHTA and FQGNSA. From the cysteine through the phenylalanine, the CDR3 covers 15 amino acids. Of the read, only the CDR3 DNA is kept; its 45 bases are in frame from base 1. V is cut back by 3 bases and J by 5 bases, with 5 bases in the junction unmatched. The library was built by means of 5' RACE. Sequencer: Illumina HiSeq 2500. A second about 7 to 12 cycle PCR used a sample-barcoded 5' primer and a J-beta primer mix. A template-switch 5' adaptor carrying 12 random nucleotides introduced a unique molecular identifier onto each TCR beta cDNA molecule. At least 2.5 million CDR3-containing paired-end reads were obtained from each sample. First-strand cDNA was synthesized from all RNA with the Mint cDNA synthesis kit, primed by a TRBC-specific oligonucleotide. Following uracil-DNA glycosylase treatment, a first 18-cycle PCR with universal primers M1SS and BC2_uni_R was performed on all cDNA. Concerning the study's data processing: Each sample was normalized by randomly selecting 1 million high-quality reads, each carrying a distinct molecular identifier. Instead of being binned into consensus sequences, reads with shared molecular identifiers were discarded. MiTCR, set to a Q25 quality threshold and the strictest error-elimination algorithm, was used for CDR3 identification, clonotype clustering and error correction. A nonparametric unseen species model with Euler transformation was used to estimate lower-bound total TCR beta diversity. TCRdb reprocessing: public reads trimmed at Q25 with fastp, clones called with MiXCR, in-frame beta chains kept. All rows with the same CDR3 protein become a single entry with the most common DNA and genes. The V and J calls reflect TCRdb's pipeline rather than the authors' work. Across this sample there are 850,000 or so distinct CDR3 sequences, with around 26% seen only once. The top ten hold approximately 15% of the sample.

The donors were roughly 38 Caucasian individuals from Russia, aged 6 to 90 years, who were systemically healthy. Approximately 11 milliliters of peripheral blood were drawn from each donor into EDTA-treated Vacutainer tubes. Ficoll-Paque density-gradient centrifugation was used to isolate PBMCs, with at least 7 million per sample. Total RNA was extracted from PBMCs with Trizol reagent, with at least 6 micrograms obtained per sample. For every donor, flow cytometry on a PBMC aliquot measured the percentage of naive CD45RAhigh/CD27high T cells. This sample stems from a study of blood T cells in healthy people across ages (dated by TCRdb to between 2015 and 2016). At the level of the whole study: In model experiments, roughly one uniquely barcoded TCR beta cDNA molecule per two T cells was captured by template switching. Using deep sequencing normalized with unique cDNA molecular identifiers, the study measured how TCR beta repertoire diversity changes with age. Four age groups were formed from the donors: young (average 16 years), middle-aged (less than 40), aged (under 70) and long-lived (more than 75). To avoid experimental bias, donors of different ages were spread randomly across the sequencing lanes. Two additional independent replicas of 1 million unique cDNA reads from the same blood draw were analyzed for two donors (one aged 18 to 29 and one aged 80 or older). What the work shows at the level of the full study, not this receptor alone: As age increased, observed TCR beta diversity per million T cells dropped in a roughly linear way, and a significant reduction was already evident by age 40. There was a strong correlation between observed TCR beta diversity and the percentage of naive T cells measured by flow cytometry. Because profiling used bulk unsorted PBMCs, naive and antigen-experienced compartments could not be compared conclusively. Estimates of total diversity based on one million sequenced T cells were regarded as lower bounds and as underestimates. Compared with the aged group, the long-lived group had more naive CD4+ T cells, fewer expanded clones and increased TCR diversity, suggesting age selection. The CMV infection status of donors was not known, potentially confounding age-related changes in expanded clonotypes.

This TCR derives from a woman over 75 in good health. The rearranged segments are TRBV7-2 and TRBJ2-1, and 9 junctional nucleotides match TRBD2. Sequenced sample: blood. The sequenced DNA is TGTGCCAGCAGCTTGTGGCTAGCGGGAAACAATGAGCAGTTCTTC. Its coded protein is CASSLWLAGNNEQFF.